Below are 29 T cell receptor beta chains sequenced from a single sample in a study of T cell clonotyping in hematopoietic cell transplantation. Profiling relied on immunoSEQ multiplex PCR, and the TCRdb table lists in-frame clones only, not all of them. The sample records around 6,300 clones, 70% to 90% being singletons. Sequencing used peripheral blood mononuclear cells, obtained 180 days after allogeneic stem cell transplant. The receptors were gathered from a female patient aged 50 to 60 who had an allogeneic stem cell transplant from an unrelated donor, so the T cells may come from the graft donor. Some clones in this sample may be carry-over from other donors' samples.

The chain couples TRBV18 to TRBJ1-5; 8 nucleotides align to TRBD1. This CDR3 comprises 15 residues. The ends lost 2 bases at V and 2 bases at J; junction bases unmatched: 2. Germline values: CDR1 KGHSH, CDR2 LQKENI. The CDR3 bases are TGTGCCAGCTCACCAGACAGGGGTGGCAATCAGCCCCAGCATTTT. Translating gives CASSPDRGGNQPQHF.

The chain links TRBV6-6 to TRBJ2-6; D remains unclear. The V gene lost 8 bases and the J gene lost 0 bases, with 14 bases spanning the gap. The V gene's germline CDR1 is MNHNY and CDR2 SVGAGI (reference sequence). The CDR3 sequence is 16 residues long. The CDR3 here is CASGTDSSSGANVLTF. The CDR3 DNA follows: TGTGCCAGCGGAACAGATTCTAGCTCTGGGGCCAACGTCCTGACTTTC.

The chain has TRBV5-1 and TRBJ2-5, with D possibly matching TRBD1 (5 bases). V was pared by 3 bases and J by 5 bases, with 14 bases between. Germline assignment: CDR1 SGHRS and CDR2 YFSETQ. The CDR3 spans 14 residues. CDR3 region: CASSSTVSGETQYF. As DNA, the CDR3 is TGCGCCAGCAGCTCGACAGTTTCTGGGGAGACCCAGTACTTC.

The chain is built from TRBV27 and TRBJ2-5, with D maybe TRBD2 (6 bases). This CDR3 region has 14 residues. Germline-derived CDR1 and CDR2 are MNHEY and SMNVEV (reference sequence). The V gene lost 4 bases and the J gene lost 6 bases, with 15 bases spanning the gap. The CDR3 protein is CASSSILATQTQYF. In DNA form, the CDR3 reads TGTGCCAGCAGTTCAATTCTAGCGACGCAGACCCAGTACTTC.

V usage is TRBV4-1 and J usage is TRBJ1-2; 9 nucleotides match TRBD1. The ends lost 2 bases at V and 4 bases at J; junction bases unmatched: 11. This CDR3 is built from 17 residues. Germline-derived CDR1 and CDR2 are MGHRA and YSYEKL. CDR3 sequence reads: CASSQTNTGGETYGYTF. The CDR3 region has the DNA TGCGCCAGCAGCCAAACTAATACAGGGGGCGAAACCTATGGCTACACCTTC.

The chain links TRBV5-1 to TRBJ2-4; tentatively, D is TRBD1 (6 bases). CDR1 and CDR2 from the germline V gene are SGHRS and YFSETQ. Trimming pared 2 bases from V and 1 base from J, leaving 13 bases between. The CDR3 contains 16 residues. The CDR3 nucleotides read TGCGCCAGCAGCTTTCAGGATAGGGGGGCCAAAAACATTCAGTACTTC. Residues: CASSFQDRGAKNIQYF.

This sequence joins TRBV29-1 and TRBJ2-5, with 9 bases matching TRBD2. The V segment lost 2 bases and the J segment 4 bases; nucleotides outside the gene matches: 5. This CDR3 comprises 14 residues. Germline V gene sequence: CDR1 SQVTM, CDR2 ANQGSEA. CDR3 sequence: CSVERRGGRETQYF. The CDR3 coding sequence is TGCAGCGTTGAACGGCGGGGGGGCCGAGAGACCCAGTACTTC.

V gene TRBV11-3 combines with J gene TRBJ2-7; D not resolved. The CDR3 loop spans 13 amino acids. Germline loops: CDR1 SGHNT, CDR2 YENEEA. V lost 5 bases, J lost 3 bases, and 11 bases lay in between. CDR3 loop: CASSTPTDYEQYF. CDR3 in DNA: TGTGCCAGCAGCACCCCTACAGACTACGAGCAGTACTTC.

V and J are TRBV6-5 and TRBJ1-2, with TRBD1 matching 7 bases. The CDR3 length is 15 residues. Germline assignment: CDR1 MNHEY and CDR2 SVGAGI. Losses at the gene ends were 6 bases for V and 0 bases for J; bases not matched to a gene: 7. The CDR3 region has the DNA TGTGCCAGCAGCCCCTGGACAGGATCTAACTATGGCTACACCTTC. Its translation is CASSPWTGSNYGYTF.

The chain links TRBV2 to TRBJ1-1; tentative D call: TRBD1 (6 bases). The V gene's germline CDR1 is SNHLY and CDR2 FYNNEI. Trimming shortened V by 6 bases and J by 2 bases, and 10 bases separated the two germline ends. The CDR3 has 13 amino acids. Here the CDR3 DNA reads TGTGCCAGCAGCAGTGGGACAAACACTGAAGCTTTCTTT. This codes for CASSSGTNTEAFF.

The J gene is TRBJ1-5, the V gene TRBV14; tentatively, D is TRBD1 (6 bases). The CDR3 has 14 amino acids. V lost 4 bases and J 6 bases, leaving 13 bases between the germline ends. In germline, CDR1 is SGHDN, CDR2 FVKESK. The CDR3 spells CASSPNRVTQPQHF. CDR3 nucleotides: TGTGCCAGCAGCCCTAACAGGGTTACTCAGCCCCAGCATTTT.

The genes are TRBV7-6 and TRBJ2-3, with 8 positions matching TRBD2. Germline V gene sequence: CDR1 SGHVS, CDR2 FNYEAQ. The CDR3 spans 14 residues. V lost 11 bases and J lost 2; bases outside the gene matches: 9. CDR3 sequence (DNA): TGTGCCGTTTCTCGCGGGGGGATCACAGATACGCAGTATTTT. Its translation is CAVSRGGITDTQYF.

The chain links TRBV6-5 to TRBJ1-4, with 10 positions matching TRBD1. Germline trimming cut 6 bases from V and 8 bases from J; bases unmatched to any gene: 6. The germline V gene encodes CDR1 MNHEY and CDR2 SVGAGI. The CDR3 length is 14 residues. The CDR3 DNA reads as TGTGCCAGCAGGGATTCGACAGGGGGCGAAAAACTGTTTTTT. Its protein is CASRDSTGGEKLFF.

The rearrangement uses TRBV9 and TRBJ2-2, with D unresolved. The V gene lost 4 bases and the J gene lost 1 base, with 11 bases spanning the gap. The CDR3 runs 15 residues. From germline, CDR1 is SGDLS and CDR2 YYNGEE. The CDR3 loop reads CASSPSTVNTGELFF. The CDR3 nucleotides read TGTGCCAGCAGCCCCAGTACAGTGAACACCGGGGAGCTGTTTTTT.

This clone was counted between two and nine times. This chain joins TRBV5-1 and TRBJ2-7; 7 nucleotides align to TRBD1. Germline lookup yields CDR1 SGHRS and CDR2 YFSETQ. Losses at the gene ends were 0 bases for V and 7 bases for J; bases not matched to a gene: 7. The CDR3 sequence is 14 residues long. CDR3 bases: TGCGCCAGCAGCTTGGGAACAGGGGCGTGGGAGCAGTACTTC. It specifies CASSLGTGAWEQYF.

The V gene is TRBV29-1, the J gene TRBJ1-3; D remains ambiguous. CDR3 length: 14 residues. Trimming stripped 1 base from V and 0 bases from J, with 7 bases between. Per the germline V gene, CDR1 is SQVTM and CDR2 is ANQGSEA. CDR3 amino acids: CSVEGRRSGNTIYF. In nucleotides, the CDR3 is TGCAGCGTTGAAGGGCGACGCTCTGGAAACACCATATATTTT.

The rearrangement uses TRBV7-9 and TRBJ1-2; D is unresolved. Germline CDR1 reads SEHNR; CDR2 reads FQNEAQ (reference sequence). The V end was cut by 5 bases, the J end by 5 bases, with 15 bases between. This CDR3 region has 14 residues. CDR3 protein: CASSNLRGGYGYTF. The CDR3 DNA reads as TGTGCCAGCAGCAACCTTCGAGGCGGGTATGGCTACACCTTC.

The CDR3 spells CASSQPNTEAFF. CDR3 nucleotide sequence: TGCGCCAGCAGCCAGCCGAACACTGAAGCTTTCTTT. The rearrangement joins TRBV5-1 to TRBJ1-1; no clear D gene. In germline, CDR1 is SGHRS, CDR2 YFSETQ. V was trimmed by 4 bases and J by 1 base, leaving 5 bases between them. CDR3 size: 12 residues.

This CDR3 reads CASSITVGQGRTEAFF. CDR3 sequence (DNA): TGTGCCAGCAGCATTACGGTAGGACAGGGGCGGACTGAAGCTTTCTTT. The chain is built from TRBV28 and TRBJ1-1, with TRBD1 identical over 9 bases. The CDR3 is made up of 16 amino acids. Germline-derived CDR1 and CDR2 are MDHEN and SYDVKM. The V segment lost 6 bases and the J segment 5 bases; nucleotides outside the gene matches: 13.

The chain carries TRBV16 and TRBJ1-3; TRBD1 might be the D (5 bases). Germline V gene lookup returns CDR1 KGHSY and CDR2 FQNENV. V gave up 0 bases and J gave up 0 bases, with 9 bases separating them. CDR3 size: 16 residues. The CDR3 DNA reads TGTGCCAGCAGCCAATCTCCAGGACACTCTGGAAACACCATATATTTT. Translating it yields CASSQSPGHSGNTIYF.

With regard to this clone: Other DNA sequences in the same sample also yield this CDR3. The V call is TRBV14, the J call TRBJ1-1, with a weak D call TRBD1 (6 bases). The CDR3 is 15 amino acids. Trimming took 9 bases from V and 0 from J, leaving 17 bases between them. Germline lookup yields CDR1 SGHDN and CDR2 FVKESK. The CDR3 DNA sequence: TGTGCCAGTAGTGGAGGGGGGGCCTTGAACACTGAAGCTTTCTTT. It encodes CASSGGGALNTEAFF.

The chain has TRBV2 and TRBJ2-1; TRBD1 agrees at 8 bases. CDR3 length: 14 amino acids. CDR1 and CDR2 from the germline V gene are SNHLY and FYNNEI. Trimming removed 6 bases from V and 6 bases from J; junction bases left unmatched: 7. CDR3 nucleotides: TGTGCCAGCAGCCCGACAGGGGCGGTCAATGAGCAGTTCTTC. Protein sequence: CASSPTGAVNEQFF.

This sequence joins TRBV5-4 and TRBJ1-2, with 7 bases aligning to TRBD1. Germline V gives CDR1 SGHNT, CDR2 YYREEE (reference sequence). The CDR3 consists of 14 residues. Trimming took 2 bases from V and 4 from J; bases not matched to a gene: 5. CDR3 protein: CASSLRGRGYGYTF. CDR3 bases: TGTGCCAGCAGCTTAAGGGGGCGAGGCTATGGCTACACCTTC.

J is TRBJ2-4 and V is TRBV19; either TRBD1 or TRBD2 may supply D (5 bases each). CDR1 is LNHDA and CDR2 is SQIVND in the germline V gene (reference sequence). Trimming left V 5 bases short and J 0 bases short, with 17 bases between. CDR3 size: 17 residues. The CDR3 region has the DNA TGTGCCAGTAGTCCTCTTTCGGGACCTCTAGCCAAAAACATTCAGTACTTC. Its translation: CASSPLSGPLAKNIQYF.

The sample holds a few counts of this clone. V usage is TRBV5-6 and J usage is TRBJ1-6, with TRBD1 matching 7 bases. The CDR3 runs 14 residues. Unmatched junction bases numbered 12, after V lost 3 bases and J lost 15 bases. Looked up from germline, CDR1 is SGHDT and CDR2 is YYEEEE. The CDR3 protein is CASSSLGGDRGLHF. The CDR3 nucleotides read TGTGCCAGCAGCTCGCTGGGTGGGGACAGAGGCCTCCACTTT.

The chain combines TRBV30 with TRBJ1-2; perhaps TRBD1 as D (6 bases). V was pared by 2 bases and J by 7 bases, with 17 bases between. The CDR3 is 14 residues long. Germline V lookup: CDR1 GTSNPN, CDR2 SVGIG (reference sequence). The CDR3 loop is CAWSNTGGPFGYTF. CDR3 DNA: TGTGCCTGGAGTAATACCGGGGGGCCCTTTGGCTACACCTTC.

This clone was recorded once. The V call is TRBV5-4, the J call TRBJ2-2, with TRBD1 identical over 8 bases. V was pared by 3 bases and J by 7 bases, with 8 bases of the junction left unmatched. Per germline, CDR1 SGHNT and CDR2 YYREEE (reference sequence). The CDR3 runs to 15 residues. In nucleotides, the CDR3 is TGTGCCAGCAGCTCGGGGCAGGGGGCCGTCGGGGAGCTGTTTTTT. Its translation is CASSSGQGAVGELFF. The whole variable domain, filled in from reference TRBV5-4 and TRBJ2-2, reads ETGVTQSPTHLIKTRGQQVTLRCSSQSGHNTVSWYQQALGQGPQFIFQYYREEENGRGNFPPRFSGLQFPNYSSELNVNALELDDSALYLCASSSGQGAVGELFFGEGSRLTVL.

The rearrangement joins TRBV7-2 to TRBJ1-3, with 8 bases fitting TRBD1. Per germline, CDR1 SGHTA and CDR2 FQGNSA. The CDR3 is made up of 17 amino acids. V lost 5 bases and J lost 2; bases outside the gene matches: 11. For the CDR3, the DNA is TGTGCCAGCAGCCCCGCCAGGGGCAGGGGGCCTGGAAACACCATATATTTT. Its translation is CASSPARGRGPGNTIYF.

The gene calls are TRBV5-6 and TRBJ2-1, with no clear D. The ends were cut back, 6 bases at V and 6 bases at J, with 13 bases in the middle. CDR1 and CDR2 from the germline V gene are SGHDT and YYEEEE. This CDR3 has 13 residues. The CDR3 reads CASTSGRGNEQFF. The CDR3 bases are TGTGCCAGCACATCGGGCCGCGGCAATGAGCAGTTCTTC.